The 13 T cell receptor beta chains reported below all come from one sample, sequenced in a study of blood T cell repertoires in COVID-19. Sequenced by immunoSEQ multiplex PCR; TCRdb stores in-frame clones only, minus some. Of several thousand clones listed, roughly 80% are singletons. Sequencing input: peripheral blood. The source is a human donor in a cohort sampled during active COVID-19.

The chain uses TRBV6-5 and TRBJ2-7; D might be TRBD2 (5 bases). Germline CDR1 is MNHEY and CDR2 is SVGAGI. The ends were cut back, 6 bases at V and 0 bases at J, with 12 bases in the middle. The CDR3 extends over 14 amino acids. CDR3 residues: CASSHPGGSYEQYF. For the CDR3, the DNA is TGTGCCAGCAGCCACCCCGGAGGCTCCTACGAGCAGTACTTC.

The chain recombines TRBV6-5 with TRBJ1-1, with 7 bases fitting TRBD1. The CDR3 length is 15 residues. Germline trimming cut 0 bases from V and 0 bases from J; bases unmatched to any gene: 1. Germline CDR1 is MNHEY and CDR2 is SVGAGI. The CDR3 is CASSYSGTVNTEAFF. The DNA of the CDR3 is TGTGCCAGCAGTTACTCCGGGACAGTGAACACTGAAGCTTTCTTT.

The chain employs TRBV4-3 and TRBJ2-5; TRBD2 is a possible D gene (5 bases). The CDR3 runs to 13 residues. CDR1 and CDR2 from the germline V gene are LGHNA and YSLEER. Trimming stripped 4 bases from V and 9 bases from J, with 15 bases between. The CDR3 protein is CASSPELVDPQYF. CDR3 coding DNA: TGCGCCAGCAGCCCTGAACTAGTAGATCCCCAGTACTTC.

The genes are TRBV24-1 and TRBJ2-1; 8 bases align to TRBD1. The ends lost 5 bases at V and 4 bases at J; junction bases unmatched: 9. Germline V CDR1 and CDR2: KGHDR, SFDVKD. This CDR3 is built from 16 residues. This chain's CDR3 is CATSVPGQDRYNEQFF. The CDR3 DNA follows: TGTGCCACCAGTGTCCCGGGACAGGACAGATACAATGAGCAGTTCTTC.

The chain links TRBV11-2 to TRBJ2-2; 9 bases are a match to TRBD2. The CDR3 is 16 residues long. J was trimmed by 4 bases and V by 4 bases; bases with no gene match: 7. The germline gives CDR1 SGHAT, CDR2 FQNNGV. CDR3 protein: CASSSRRGGITGELFF. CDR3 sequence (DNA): TGTGCCAGCAGCTCACGGCGGGGGGGCATCACCGGGGAGCTGTTTTTT.

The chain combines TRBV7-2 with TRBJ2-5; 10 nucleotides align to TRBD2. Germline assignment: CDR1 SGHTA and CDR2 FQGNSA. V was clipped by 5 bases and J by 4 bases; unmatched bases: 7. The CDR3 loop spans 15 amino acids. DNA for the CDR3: TGTGCCAGCAGCGTTAGCGGGGGGCCAGGAGAGACCCAGTACTTC. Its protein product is CASSVSGGPGETQYF. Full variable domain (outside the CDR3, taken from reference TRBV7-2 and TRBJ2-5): GAGVSQSPSNKVTEKGKDVELRCDPISGHTALYWYRQSLGQGLEFLIYFQGNSAPDKSGLPSDRFSAERTGGSVSTLTIQRTQQEDSAVYLCASSVSGGPGETQYFGPGTRLLVL.

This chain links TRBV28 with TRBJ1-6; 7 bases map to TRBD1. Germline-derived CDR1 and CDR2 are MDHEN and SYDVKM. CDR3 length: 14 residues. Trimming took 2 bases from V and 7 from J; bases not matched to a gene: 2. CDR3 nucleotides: TGTGCCAGCAGTTTAGGGACAGCGAATTCACCCCTCCACTTT. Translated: CASSLGTANSPLHF.

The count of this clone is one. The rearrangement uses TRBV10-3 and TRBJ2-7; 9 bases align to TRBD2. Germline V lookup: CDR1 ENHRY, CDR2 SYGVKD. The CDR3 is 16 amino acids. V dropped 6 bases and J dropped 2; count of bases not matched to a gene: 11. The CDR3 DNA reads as TGTGCCATCAGCCCCTCTATAGCGGGGGACACCTACGAGCAGTACTTC. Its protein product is CAISPSIAGDTYEQYF.

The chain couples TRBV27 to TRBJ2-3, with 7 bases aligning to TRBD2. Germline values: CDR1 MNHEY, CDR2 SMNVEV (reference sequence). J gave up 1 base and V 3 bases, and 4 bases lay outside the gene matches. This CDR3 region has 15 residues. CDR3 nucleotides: TGTGCCAGCAGTTTGAAAACTAGCGGCACAGATACGCAGTATTTT. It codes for CASSLKTSGTDTQYF.

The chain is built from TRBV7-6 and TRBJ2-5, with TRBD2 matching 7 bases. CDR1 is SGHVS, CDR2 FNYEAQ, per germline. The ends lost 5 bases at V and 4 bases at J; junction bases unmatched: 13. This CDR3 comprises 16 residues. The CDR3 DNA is TGTGCCAGCAGCCAAGGGAGCGGGGCCCTGGGAGAGACCCAGTACTTC. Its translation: CASSQGSGALGETQYF.

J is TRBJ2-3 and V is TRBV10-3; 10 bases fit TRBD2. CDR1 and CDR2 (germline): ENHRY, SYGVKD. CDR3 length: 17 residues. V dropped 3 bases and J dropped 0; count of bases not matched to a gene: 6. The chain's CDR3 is CAISDGSGGRSTDTQYF. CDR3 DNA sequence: TGTGCCATCAGTGATGGTAGCGGGGGGCGTAGCACAGATACGCAGTATTTT.

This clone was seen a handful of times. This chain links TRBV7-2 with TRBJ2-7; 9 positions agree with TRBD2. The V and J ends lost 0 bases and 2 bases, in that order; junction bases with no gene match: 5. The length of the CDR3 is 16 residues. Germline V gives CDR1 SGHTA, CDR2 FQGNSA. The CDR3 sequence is CASSLASAGGPYEQYF. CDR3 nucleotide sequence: TGTGCCAGCAGCTTAGCGTCGGCGGGGGGGCCCTACGAGCAGTACTTC.

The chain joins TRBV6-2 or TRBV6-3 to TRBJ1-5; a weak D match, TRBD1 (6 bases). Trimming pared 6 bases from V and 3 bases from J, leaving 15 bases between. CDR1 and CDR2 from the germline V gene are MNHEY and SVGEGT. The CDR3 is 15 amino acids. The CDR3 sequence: CASSPTRQVNQPQHF. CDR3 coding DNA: TGTGCCAGCAGCCCAACCCGACAGGTCAATCAGCCCCAGCATTTT.